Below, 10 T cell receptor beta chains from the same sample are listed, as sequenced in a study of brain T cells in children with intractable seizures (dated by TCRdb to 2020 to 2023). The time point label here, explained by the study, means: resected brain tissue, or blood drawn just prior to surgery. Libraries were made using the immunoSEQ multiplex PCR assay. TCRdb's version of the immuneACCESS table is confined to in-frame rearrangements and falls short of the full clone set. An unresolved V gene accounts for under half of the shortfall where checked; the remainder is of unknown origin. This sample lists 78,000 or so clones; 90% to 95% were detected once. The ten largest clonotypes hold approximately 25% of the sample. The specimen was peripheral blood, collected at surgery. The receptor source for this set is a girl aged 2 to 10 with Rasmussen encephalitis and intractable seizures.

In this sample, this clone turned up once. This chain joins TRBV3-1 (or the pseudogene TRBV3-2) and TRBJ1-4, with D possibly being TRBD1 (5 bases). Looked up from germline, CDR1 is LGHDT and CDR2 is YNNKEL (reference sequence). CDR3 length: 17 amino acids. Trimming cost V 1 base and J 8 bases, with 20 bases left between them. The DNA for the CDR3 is TGTGCCAGCAGCCAAGGGGGCCCGGTTCCCTTACGGGAAAAACTGTTTTTT. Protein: CASSQGGPVPLREKLFF.

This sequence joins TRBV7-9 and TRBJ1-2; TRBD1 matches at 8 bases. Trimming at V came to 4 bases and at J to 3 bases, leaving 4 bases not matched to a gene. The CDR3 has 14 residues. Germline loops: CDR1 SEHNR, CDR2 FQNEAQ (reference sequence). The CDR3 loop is CASSSLDRDYGYTF. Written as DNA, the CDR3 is TGTGCCAGCAGCTCCTTGGACAGGGACTATGGCTACACCTTC.

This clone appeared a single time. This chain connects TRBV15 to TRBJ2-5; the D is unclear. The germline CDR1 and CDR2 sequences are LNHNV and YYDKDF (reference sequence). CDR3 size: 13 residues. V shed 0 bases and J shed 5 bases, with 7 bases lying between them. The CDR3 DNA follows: TGTGCCACCAGCAGAGATTGGATCGAGACCCAGTACTTC. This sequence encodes CATSRDWIETQYF. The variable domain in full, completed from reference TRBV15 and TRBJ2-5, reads DAMVIQNPRYQVTQFGKPVTLSCSQTLNHNVMYWYQQKSSQAPKLLFHYYDKDFNNEADTPDNFQSRRPNTSFCFLDIRSPGLGDTAMYLCATSRDWIETQYFGPGTRLLVL.

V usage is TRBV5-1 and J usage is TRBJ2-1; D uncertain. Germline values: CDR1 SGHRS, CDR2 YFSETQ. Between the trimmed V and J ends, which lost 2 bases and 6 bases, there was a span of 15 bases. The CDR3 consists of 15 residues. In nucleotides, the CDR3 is TGCGCCAGCAGCTTTTCCATAACCGAGACCAATGAGCAGTTCTTC. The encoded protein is CASSFSITETNEQFF.

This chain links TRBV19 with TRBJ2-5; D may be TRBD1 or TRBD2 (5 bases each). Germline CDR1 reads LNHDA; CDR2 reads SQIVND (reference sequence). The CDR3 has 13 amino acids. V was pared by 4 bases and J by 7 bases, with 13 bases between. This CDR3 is CASSRDPMGTQYF. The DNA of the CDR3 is TGTGCCAGTAGTAGGGACCCAATGGGGACCCAGTACTTC.

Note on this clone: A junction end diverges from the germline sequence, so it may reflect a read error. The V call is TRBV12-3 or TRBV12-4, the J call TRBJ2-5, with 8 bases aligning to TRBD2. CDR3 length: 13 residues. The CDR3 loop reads CASSIAGTETQYF. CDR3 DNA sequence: TGTGCCAGCAGTATAGCGGGAACTGAGACCCAGTACTTC.

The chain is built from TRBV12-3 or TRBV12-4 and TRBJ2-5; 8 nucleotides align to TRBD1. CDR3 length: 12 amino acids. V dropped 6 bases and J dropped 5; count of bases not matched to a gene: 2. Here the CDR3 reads CASSRDRETQYF. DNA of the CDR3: TGTGCCAGCAGCAGGGACAGGGAGACCCAGTACTTC.

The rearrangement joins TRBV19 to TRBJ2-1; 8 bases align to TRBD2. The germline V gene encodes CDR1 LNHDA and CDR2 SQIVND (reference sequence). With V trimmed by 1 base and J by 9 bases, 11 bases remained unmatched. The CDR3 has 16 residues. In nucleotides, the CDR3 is TGTGCCAGTAGTATAGGTACTAGCGGCAGCATCGGTGAGCAGTTCTTC. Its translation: CASSIGTSGSIGEQFF.

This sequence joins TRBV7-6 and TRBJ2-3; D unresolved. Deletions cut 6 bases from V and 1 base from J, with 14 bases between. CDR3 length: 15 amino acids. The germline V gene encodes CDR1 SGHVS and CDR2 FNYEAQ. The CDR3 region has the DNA TGTGCCAGCAGAGAGAGAGCCCGGGGCACAGATACGCAGTATTTT. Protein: CASRERARGTDTQYF. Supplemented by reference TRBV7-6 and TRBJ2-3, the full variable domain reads GAGVSQSPRYKVTKRGQDVALRCDPISGHVSLYWYRQALGQGPEFLTYFNYEAQQDKSGLPNDRFSAERPEGSISTLTIQRTEQRDSAMYRCASRERARGTDTQYFGPGTRLTVL.

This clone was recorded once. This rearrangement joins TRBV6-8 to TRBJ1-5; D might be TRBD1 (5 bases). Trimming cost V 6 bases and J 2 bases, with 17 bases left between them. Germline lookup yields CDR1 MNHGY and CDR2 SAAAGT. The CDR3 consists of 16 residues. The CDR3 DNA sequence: TGTGCCAGCAGCTACAAGGCCTCGGGGGGCAATCAGCCCCAGCATTTT. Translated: CASSYKASGGNQPQHF.